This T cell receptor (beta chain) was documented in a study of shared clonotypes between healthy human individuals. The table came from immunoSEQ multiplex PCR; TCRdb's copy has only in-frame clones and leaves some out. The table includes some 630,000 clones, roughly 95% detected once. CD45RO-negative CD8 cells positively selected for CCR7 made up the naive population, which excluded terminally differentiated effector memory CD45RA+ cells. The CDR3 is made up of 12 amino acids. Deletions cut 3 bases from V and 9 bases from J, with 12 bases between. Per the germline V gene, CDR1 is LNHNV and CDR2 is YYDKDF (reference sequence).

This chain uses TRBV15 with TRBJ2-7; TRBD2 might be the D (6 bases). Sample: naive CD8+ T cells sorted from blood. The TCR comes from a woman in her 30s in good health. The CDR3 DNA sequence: TGTGCCACCAGCAGCGGGCGGGACGGGCAGTACTTC. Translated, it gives CATSSGRDGQYF.